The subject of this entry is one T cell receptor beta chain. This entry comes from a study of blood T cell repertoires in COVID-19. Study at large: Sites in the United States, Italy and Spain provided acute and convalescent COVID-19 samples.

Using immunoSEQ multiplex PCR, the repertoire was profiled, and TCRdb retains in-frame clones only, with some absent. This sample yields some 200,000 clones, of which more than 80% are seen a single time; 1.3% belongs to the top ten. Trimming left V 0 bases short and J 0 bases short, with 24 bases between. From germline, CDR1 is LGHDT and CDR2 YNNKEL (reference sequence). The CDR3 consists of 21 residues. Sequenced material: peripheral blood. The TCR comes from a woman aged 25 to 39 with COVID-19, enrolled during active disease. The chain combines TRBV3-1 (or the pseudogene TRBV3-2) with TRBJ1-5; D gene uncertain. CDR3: CASSQDQRPTAPRDSNQPQHF. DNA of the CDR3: TGTGCCAGCAGCCAAGATCAGCGGCCCACGGCCCCGAGAGATAGCAATCAGCCCCAGCATTTT.